This TCR beta chain is from a study of T cell responses to AZD1222 COVID-19 vaccine (dated by TCRdb to 2020 to 2022). Background on the whole study: A total of more than 230 trial participants underwent TCR sequencing, of whom about 200 had received two doses of AZD1222 and roughly 26 had received two doses of the MenACWY control vaccine. Enrollment into the trials was organized by age into subgroups of 18-55, 56-69 and 70-plus years, and those subgroups contained approximately 160, 26 and 62 TCR-sequenced participants, respectively. Results and caveats for the whole study, not just this receptor: Conclusions about previously exposed vaccinees were limited because only a handful of AZD1222 recipients were SARS-CoV-2 seropositive at baseline. After two AZD1222 doses, both the breadth and the depth of spike-specific TCRs were significantly higher than at day 0 and than in MenACWY recipients. The vaccine-associated CD4 TCRs covered the entire spike protein, and the dominant responses fell in regions 160-218 and 743-854. The 56-69-year group was small, and its depth increase did not reach significance, likely because of low power. Reportedly, close to half of the unique spike-specific TCRs recognized epitopes lying outside the regions that are mutated in the B.1.351 and B.1.1.7 variants. Participants were mostly white British, with more females than males. The authors suggested clonal diversity may have been underestimated. No day 14 peak-response samples were available, so repertoires were characterized only after the peak T cell response.

Worth noting for this clone: Its antigen remains undetermined. No base quality values were provided; no much bigger clone lies one nucleotide off.

The CDR3 regions of human TCRbeta chains were analyzed by immunosequencing. Per the original workflow: TCRs in the repertoires were compared against a reference library of SARS-CoV-2-specific TCRs that had been generated with the MIRA antigen-specificity platform. Breadth was defined as the fraction of unique TCRs that were SARS-CoV-2-associated. Depth was defined as the fraction of total T cells that were SARS-CoV-2-associated. Using the MIRA data, each spike-specific TCR was assigned both to the spike region to which the TCR was reactive and to a CD4 or CD8 class. Log10-transformed breadth and depth values were compared by one-way ANOVA with Sidak's multiple comparisons tests. Here the immuneACCESS table is served through TCRdb, limited to in-frame sequences with V and J called. Missing clones are a known gap in these copies; in checked studies unresolved V genes cover under half, and the rest lacks a known reason. V, J and clone size derive from that table, while D and trimming were established from the DNA sequence. The sample has around 70,000 clones on record, 87% of them singletons. The ten largest clonotypes hold roughly 1.2% of the sample.

The sample's time point label, decoded: about 28 days (+/-7) after the second vaccine dose. AZD1222 recipients given second doses at about 4 weeks or at about 12 weeks were pooled, since spike-specific TCR depth and breadth were not found to differ between the two schedules. Samples from vaccinated people were obtained from the UK trials COV001 and COV002, which included a single-blind randomized controlled phase 2/3 trial of AZD1222 (ChAdOx1 nCoV-19) in healthy adults. For TCRbeta chain sequencing, PBMC samples from trial participants were taken at day 0 and at day 28 after the second dose. V ends up 2 bases short and J 8 bases short, with an unmatched junction base count of 10. The germline V gene gives CDR1 as MNHEY and CDR2 as SVGAGI. From cysteine to phenylalanine, the CDR3 is 15 amino acids long. The sequence is cut down to CDR3 DNA, 45 bases in frame from base 1.

Sequences were derived from peripheral blood, sampled 28 days after the second AZD1222 dose. The origin of this receptor is an adult who received the AZD1222 COVID-19 vaccine. The rearrangement combines TRBV6-5 with TRBJ1-2; 8 bases in the junction line up with TRBD1. The DNA sequence reads TGTGCCAGCAGTTACGGACAGGGTTTTCGGCGAGGCTACACCTTC. Translated, this gives CASSYGQGFRRGYTF.